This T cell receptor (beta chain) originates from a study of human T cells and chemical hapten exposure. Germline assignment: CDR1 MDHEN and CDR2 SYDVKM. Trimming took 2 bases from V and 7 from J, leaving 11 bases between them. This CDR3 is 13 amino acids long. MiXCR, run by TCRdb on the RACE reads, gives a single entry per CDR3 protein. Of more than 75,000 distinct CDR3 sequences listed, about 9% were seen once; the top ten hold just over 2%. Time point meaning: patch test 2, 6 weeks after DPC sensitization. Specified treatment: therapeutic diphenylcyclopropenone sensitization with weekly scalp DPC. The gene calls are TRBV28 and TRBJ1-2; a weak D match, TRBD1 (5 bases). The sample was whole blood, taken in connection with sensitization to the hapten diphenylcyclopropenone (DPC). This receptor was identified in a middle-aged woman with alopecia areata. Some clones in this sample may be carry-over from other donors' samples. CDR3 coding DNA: TGTGCCAGCAGTTTACTTCAGGGTCGTGGCTACACCTTC. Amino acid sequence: CASSLLQGRGYTF.